This is a list of T cell receptor beta chains from one sample in a study of T cell changes during pregnancy in multiple sclerosis. Using immunoSEQ multiplex PCR, the repertoire was profiled, and TCRdb retains in-frame clones only, with some absent. The table lists around 110,000 clones, 85% to 95% of them singletons, with around 0.8% in the top ten. Sequencing used peripheral blood, obtained in the third trimester of pregnancy. The origin of the receptors is a female donor in good health, enrolled as a control in a pregnancy study. The CDR3 runs from the conserved cysteine through the conserved F or W. The order of the fields is CDR3 protein, CDR3 DNA, V gene, J gene, D gene, clone size. A D gene is named only where the DNA matches it firmly. Where a row states a size, it is once, few, many or the class of an expanded clone; other rows omit it.

cdr3_aa: CATSRNYYEQYF
cdr3_nt: TGTGCCACCAGCAGAAATTACTACGAGCAGTACTTC
v_call: TRBV15
j_call: TRBJ2-7
d_call: NA
clone_size: NA

cdr3_aa: CASSASGAPYEQYF
cdr3_nt: TGTGCCAGCAGCGCTAGCGGGGCCCCCTACGAGCAGTACTTC
v_call: TRBV9
j_call: TRBJ2-7
d_call: TRBD2
clone_size: NA

cdr3_aa: CSVTGGFGETQYF
cdr3_nt: TGCAGCGTTACAGGGGGGTTTGGCGAGACCCAGTACTTC
v_call: TRBV29-1
j_call: TRBJ2-5
d_call: TRBD1
clone_size: NA

cdr3_aa: CASSTWGAYEQYF
cdr3_nt: TGTGCCAGCAGTACCTGGGGGGCCTACGAGCAGTACTTC
v_call: TRBV27
j_call: TRBJ2-7
d_call: NA
clone_size: NA

cdr3_aa: CASSPPGQQNTIYF
cdr3_nt: TGTGCCAGCTCACCACCGGGACAGCAAAACACCATATATTTT
v_call: TRBV18
j_call: TRBJ1-3
d_call: TRBD1
clone_size: NA

cdr3_aa: CASSPLQETQYF
cdr3_nt: TGTGCCAGCAGTCCCCTCCAAGAGACCCAGTACTTC
v_call: TRBV6-5
j_call: TRBJ2-5
d_call: NA
clone_size: NA

cdr3_aa: CASSPLVSRSTDTQYF
cdr3_nt: TGTGCCAGCAGCCCACTAGTCTCTAGGAGCACAGATACGCAGTATTTT
v_call: TRBV5-6
j_call: TRBJ2-3
d_call: NA
clone_size: NA

cdr3_aa: CASSLREAGTEAFF
cdr3_nt: TGTGCCAGCAGCTTAAGGGAAGCGGGGACTGAAGCTTTCTTT
v_call: TRBV11-2
j_call: TRBJ1-1
d_call: NA
clone_size: once

cdr3_aa: CAFGGGYGYTF
cdr3_nt: TGTGCCTTCGGGGGAGGCTATGGCTACACCTTC
v_call: TRBV30
j_call: TRBJ1-2
d_call: NA
clone_size: NA

cdr3_aa: CASSLIPDSHGYTF
cdr3_nt: TGTGCCAGCAGCTTGATTCCTGACAGTCATGGCTACACCTTC
v_call: TRBV5-4
j_call: TRBJ1-2
d_call: NA
clone_size: NA

cdr3_aa: CASSLVASGGQYNEQFF
cdr3_nt: TGTGCCAGCAGCTTAGTAGCTAGCGGGGGCCAATACAATGAGCAGTTCTTC
v_call: TRBV7-8
j_call: TRBJ2-1
d_call: TRBD2
clone_size: once

cdr3_aa: CASSQGSGQIYEQYF
cdr3_nt: TGCGCCAGCAGCCAAGGATCGGGACAGATCTACGAGCAGTACTTC
v_call: TRBV4-1
j_call: TRBJ2-7
d_call: TRBD1
clone_size: NA

cdr3_aa: CASSQDWRERPLGDWAFF
cdr3_nt: TGCGCCAGCAGCCAAGATTGGCGAGAGAGGCCCTTGGGTGATTGGGCTTTCTTT
v_call: TRBV4-3
j_call: TRBJ1-1
d_call: NA
clone_size: NA

cdr3_aa: CACYTGNYGYTF
cdr3_nt: TGTGCCTGTTACACAGGGAACTATGGCTACACCTTC
v_call: TRBV30
j_call: TRBJ1-2
d_call: NA
clone_size: once

cdr3_aa: CASRATKDSGNTIYF
cdr3_nt: TGTGCCAGTAGAGCGACCAAAGACTCTGGAAACACCATATATTTT
v_call: TRBV19
j_call: TRBJ1-3
d_call: NA
clone_size: NA

cdr3_aa: CASSPRGGEQYF
cdr3_nt: TGTGCCAGTAGCCCGAGGGGGGGGGAGCAGTACTTC
v_call: TRBV19
j_call: TRBJ2-7
d_call: NA
clone_size: NA

cdr3_aa: CASTGTGTGNQPQHF
cdr3_nt: TGTGCCAGTACCGGGACCGGGACAGGGAATCAGCCCCAGCATTTT
v_call: TRBV19
j_call: TRBJ1-5
d_call: TRBD1
clone_size: NA

cdr3_aa: CASSPSGGAVNEQFF
cdr3_nt: TGCGCCAGCAGTCCAAGCGGGGGGGCCGTCAATGAGCAGTTCTTC
v_call: TRBV5-1
j_call: TRBJ2-1
d_call: TRBD2
clone_size: NA

cdr3_aa: CASSLAHASSYNSPLHF
cdr3_nt: TGTGCCAGCAGCTTAGCACACGCTAGCTCCTATAATTCACCCCTCCACTTT
v_call: TRBV7-9
j_call: TRBJ1-6
d_call: NA
clone_size: NA

cdr3_aa: CATRLYTGGPETQYF
cdr3_nt: TGTGCCACCAGGCTTTATACAGGGGGCCCAGAGACCCAGTACTTC
v_call: TRBV15
j_call: TRBJ2-5
d_call: TRBD1
clone_size: NA

cdr3_aa: CASLRSRVSGELFF
cdr3_nt: TGTGCCAGCCTAAGAAGCAGGGTGTCCGGGGAGCTGTTTTTT
v_call: TRBV19
j_call: TRBJ2-2
d_call: NA
clone_size: NA

cdr3_aa: CASSSGSSSYNEQFF
cdr3_nt: TGTGCTAGCAGCTCCGGGTCGAGCTCCTACAATGAGCAGTTCTTC
v_call: TRBV7-7
j_call: TRBJ2-1
d_call: NA
clone_size: NA

cdr3_aa: CASSHTPTDRGDEQFF
cdr3_nt: TGTGCCAGCTCTCATACCCCAACCGATCGGGGTGATGAGCAGTTCTTC
v_call: TRBV18
j_call: TRBJ2-1
d_call: NA
clone_size: NA

cdr3_aa: CASSQGAFGRTYEQYF
cdr3_nt: TGCGCCAGCAGCCAGGGGGCTTTCGGGCGGACCTACGAGCAGTACTTC
v_call: TRBV4-1
j_call: TRBJ2-7
d_call: NA
clone_size: NA

cdr3_aa: CASSPTRGNQPQHF
cdr3_nt: TGTGCCAGCAGTCCTACAAGGGGAAATCAGCCCCAGCATTTT
v_call: TRBV7-2
j_call: TRBJ1-5
d_call: NA
clone_size: NA

cdr3_aa: CASSGDYYNEQFF
cdr3_nt: TGTGCCAGCAGCGGGGACTACTACAATGAGCAGTTCTTC
v_call: TRBV7-2
j_call: TRBJ2-1
d_call: TRBD2
clone_size: NA

cdr3_aa: CASSSGLAGYTDTQYF
cdr3_nt: TGTGCCAGCAGCTCGGGACTAGCGGGGTACACAGATACGCAGTATTTT
v_call: TRBV7-2
j_call: TRBJ2-3
d_call: TRBD2
clone_size: NA

cdr3_aa: CASSFIRLVGEEQFF
cdr3_nt: TGTGCCAGCAGCTTCATTCGACTAGTCGGGGAAGAGCAGTTCTTC
v_call: TRBV7-9
j_call: TRBJ2-1
d_call: NA
clone_size: NA

cdr3_aa: CASSIHEGSNEKLFF
cdr3_nt: TGTGCCAGTAGTATTCACGAGGGATCTAATGAAAAACTGTTTTTT
v_call: TRBV19
j_call: TRBJ1-4
d_call: NA
clone_size: NA

cdr3_aa: CAWSVAGRRIYEQYF
cdr3_nt: TGTGCCTGGAGTGTGGCGGGACGGAGGATCTACGAGCAGTACTTC
v_call: TRBV30
j_call: TRBJ2-7
d_call: NA
clone_size: NA

cdr3_aa: CAIWPGSGYGYTF
cdr3_nt: TGTGCCATCTGGCCGGGGAGTGGCTATGGCTACACCTTC
v_call: TRBV10-3
j_call: TRBJ1-2
d_call: NA
clone_size: few

cdr3_aa: CASSEAGQGVDSPLHF
cdr3_nt: TGTGCCAGCAGTGAAGCAGGGCAGGGGGTAGATTCACCCCTCCACTTT
v_call: TRBV2
j_call: TRBJ1-6
d_call: TRBD1
clone_size: NA

cdr3_aa: CASSPRGTGNTIYF
cdr3_nt: TGTGCCAGCAGCCCCCGCGGGACTGGAAACACCATATATTTT
v_call: TRBV7-2
j_call: TRBJ1-3
d_call: NA
clone_size: NA

cdr3_aa: CASSGDIGGATQYF
cdr3_nt: TGTGCCAGCAGCGGGGACATCGGTGGGGCGACCCAGTACTTC
v_call: TRBV5-6
j_call: TRBJ2-5
d_call: NA
clone_size: NA

cdr3_aa: CASSGLSYEQYF
cdr3_nt: TGTGCCAGCAGTGGCTTGTCCTACGAGCAGTACTTC
v_call: TRBV9
j_call: TRBJ2-7
d_call: NA
clone_size: NA

cdr3_aa: CASSLASGGTNEKLFF
cdr3_nt: TGTGCCAGCAGCTTAGCTTCAGGGGGGACTAATGAAAAACTGTTTTTT
v_call: TRBV7-6
j_call: TRBJ1-4
d_call: TRBD1
clone_size: NA

cdr3_aa: CASSPQGFDPQHF
cdr3_nt: TGTGCCAGCAGCCCTCAGGGGTTCGATCCCCAGCATTTT
v_call: TRBV7-2
j_call: TRBJ1-5
d_call: NA
clone_size: NA

cdr3_aa: CASSYTGTNNSPLHF
cdr3_nt: TGTGCCAGCAGTTATACCGGGACAAACAATTCACCCCTCCACTTT
v_call: TRBV6-5
j_call: TRBJ1-6
d_call: NA
clone_size: NA

cdr3_aa: CASSEGAGDSAQYF
cdr3_nt: TGTGCCAGCAGTGAAGGAGCGGGGGATTCGGCCCAGTACTTC
v_call: TRBV6-1
j_call: TRBJ2-5
d_call: TRBD2
clone_size: NA

cdr3_aa: CASSRVMRVGPIYF
cdr3_nt: TGTGCCAGCAGCCGCGTGATGCGGGTAGGCCCCATATATTTT
v_call: TRBV7-2
j_call: TRBJ1-3
d_call: NA
clone_size: once

cdr3_aa: CASSPSETGLNEKLFF
cdr3_nt: TGTGCCAGCTCACCATCCGAGACAGGGCTCAATGAAAAACTGTTTTTT
v_call: TRBV18
j_call: TRBJ1-4
d_call: TRBD1
clone_size: NA

cdr3_aa: CASSLERGFYGYTF
cdr3_nt: TGTGCCAGCAGCTTAGAGAGGGGGTTTTATGGCTACACCTTC
v_call: TRBV13
j_call: TRBJ1-2
d_call: NA
clone_size: NA